The 3 T cell receptor beta chains presented below share a single source sample, sequenced in a study of technical replicates of blood from a handful of donors (dated by TCRdb to the late 2010s). Libraries were constructed by the immunoSEQ multiplex PCR assay. TCRdb took this table from immuneACCESS and kept in-frame rearrangements with V and J called. Such tables lack part of the clones; where checked against another copy, unresolved V genes explain under half of the gap, and the rest is unexplained. The sample yields approximately 97,000 clones; approximately 96% were counted once. Of the sample, about 0.36% falls within the top ten clones. What was sequenced was T cells isolated from PBMCs. The receptors shown here come from a human donor in good health.

The CDR3 sequence: CASSLAPGEYTEAFF. The CDR3 DNA reads TGCGCCAGCAGCTTGGCTCCGGGGGAGTACACTGAAGCTTTCTTT. The chain employs TRBV5-1 and TRBJ1-1, with D tentatively TRBD1 (5 bases). The CDR3 runs 15 residues. Deletions cut 0 bases from V and 3 bases from J, with 12 bases between. Germline V lookup: CDR1 SGHRS, CDR2 YFSETQ. The complete variable domain, with remaining parts taken from reference TRBV5-1 and TRBJ1-1, reads KAGVTQTPRYLIKTRGQQVTLSCSPISGHRSVSWYQQTPGQGLQFLFEYFSETQRNKGNFPGRFSGRQFSNSRSEMNVSTLELGDSALYLCASSLAPGEYTEAFFGQGTRLTVV.

The chain has TRBV7-9 and TRBJ2-7; 7 bases are a match to TRBD1. CDR1 is SEHNR, CDR2 FQNEAQ, per germline (reference sequence). This CDR3 has 15 residues. V lost 5 bases to trimming and J lost 2 bases; unmatched junction nucleotides: 9. In DNA, the CDR3 is TGTGCCAGCAGCAGATCGACAGGGCTTACCTACGAGCAGTACTTC. This translates into CASSRSTGLTYEQYF.

The chain has TRBV10-2 and TRBJ1-2, with a tentative D call TRBD1 (6 bases). The V gene's germline CDR1 is WSHSY and CDR2 SAAADI. The CDR3 loop spans 13 amino acids. Between the trimmed V and J ends, which lost 4 bases and 2 bases, there was a span of 8 bases. CDR3 residues: CASSATGNYGYTF. For the CDR3, the DNA is TGCGCCAGCAGTGCTACAGGGAACTATGGCTACACCTTC.